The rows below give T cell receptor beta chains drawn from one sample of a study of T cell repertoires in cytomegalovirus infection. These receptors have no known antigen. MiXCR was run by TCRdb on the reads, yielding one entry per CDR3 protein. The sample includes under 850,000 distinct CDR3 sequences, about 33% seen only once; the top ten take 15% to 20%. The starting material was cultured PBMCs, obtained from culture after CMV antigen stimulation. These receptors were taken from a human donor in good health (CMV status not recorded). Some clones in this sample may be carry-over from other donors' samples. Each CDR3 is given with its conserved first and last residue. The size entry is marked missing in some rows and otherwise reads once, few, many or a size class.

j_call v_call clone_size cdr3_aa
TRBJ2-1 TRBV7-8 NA CASSLNSQGRSYNEQFF
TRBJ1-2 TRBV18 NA CASSPGQGANYGYAF
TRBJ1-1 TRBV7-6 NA CASSLTVGTEAFF
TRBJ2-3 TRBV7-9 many CASSLVAVTDTQYF
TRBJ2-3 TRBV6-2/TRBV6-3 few CASSSPSAGTTTDTQYF
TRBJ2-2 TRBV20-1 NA CSAPGGFNGELFF
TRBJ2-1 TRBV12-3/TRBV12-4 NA CASSLAGTGEQFF
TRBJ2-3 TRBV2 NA CARDEGPGTDTQYF
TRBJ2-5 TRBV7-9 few CASSSIGGRAVQETQYF
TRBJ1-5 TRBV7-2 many CASSLTGKDQPQHF
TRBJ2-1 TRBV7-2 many CASSLYGDLASYNEQFF
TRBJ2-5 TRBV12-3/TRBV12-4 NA CASTGGAVTQYF
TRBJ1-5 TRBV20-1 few CSASSGINQPQHF
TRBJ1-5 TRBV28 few CASSFPQGQGNQPQHF
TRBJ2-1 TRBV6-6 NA CASSLRVRDEQFF
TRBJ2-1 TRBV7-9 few CASTSRGRGDNEQFF
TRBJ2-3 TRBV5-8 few CASSSGLADTDTQYF
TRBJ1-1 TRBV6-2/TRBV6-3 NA CASSYSYGRNTEAFF
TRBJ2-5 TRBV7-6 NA CASSSPPGAETQYF
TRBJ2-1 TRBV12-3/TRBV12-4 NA CASSLAGDTEQFF
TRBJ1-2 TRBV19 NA CAAGRRTAMRGYTF
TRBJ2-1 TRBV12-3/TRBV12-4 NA CASSKLAGAGEQFF
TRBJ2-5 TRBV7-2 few CASSPDGVQETQYF
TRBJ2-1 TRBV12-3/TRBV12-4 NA CASGLTSGRMGNEQFF
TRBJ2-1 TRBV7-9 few CASSYSGGLGGNEQFF
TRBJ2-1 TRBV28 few CASSDSTYNEQFF
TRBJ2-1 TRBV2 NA CASSQGGFAYNEQFF
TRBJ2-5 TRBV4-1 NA CASSPRGGKEETQYF
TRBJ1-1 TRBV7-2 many CASSLEGMNTEAFF
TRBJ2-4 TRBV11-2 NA CASSTGTEAKNIQYF
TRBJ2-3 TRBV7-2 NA CASSGGYGTDTQYF
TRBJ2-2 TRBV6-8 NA CASSTLTLSGELFF
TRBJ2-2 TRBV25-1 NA CASSGTRGRRNTGELFF
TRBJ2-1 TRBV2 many CASSNNEQFF
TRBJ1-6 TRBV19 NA CASSISGTGLSSYNSPLHF
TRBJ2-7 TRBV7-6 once CATSSGIVYEQYF
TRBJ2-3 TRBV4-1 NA CASSPRRQETDTQYF
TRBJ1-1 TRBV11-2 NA CASSLRRGSAFF
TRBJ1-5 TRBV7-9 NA CASSFVRIGSNQPQHF
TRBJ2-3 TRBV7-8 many CASSPWRPGQPGTDTQYF
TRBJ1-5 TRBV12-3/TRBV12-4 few CASSLRGHNSNQPQHF
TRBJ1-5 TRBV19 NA CASKIGQGARGFQPQHF
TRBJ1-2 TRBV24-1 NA CATSDGRSYGYTF
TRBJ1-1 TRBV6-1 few CASSRPLTRTGSEAEAFF